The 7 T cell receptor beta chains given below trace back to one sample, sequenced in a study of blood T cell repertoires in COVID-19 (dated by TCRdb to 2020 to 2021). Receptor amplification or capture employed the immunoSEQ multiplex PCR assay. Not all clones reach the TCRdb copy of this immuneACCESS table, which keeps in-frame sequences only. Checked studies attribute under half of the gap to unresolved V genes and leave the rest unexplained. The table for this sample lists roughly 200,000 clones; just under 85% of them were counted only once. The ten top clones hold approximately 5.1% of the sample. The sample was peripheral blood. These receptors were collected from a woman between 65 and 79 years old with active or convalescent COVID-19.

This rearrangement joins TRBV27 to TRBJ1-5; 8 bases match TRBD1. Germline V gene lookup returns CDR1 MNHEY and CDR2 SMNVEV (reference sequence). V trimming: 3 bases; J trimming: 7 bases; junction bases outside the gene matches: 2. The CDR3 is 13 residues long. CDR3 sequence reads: CASSLTGAQPQHF. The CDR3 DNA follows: TGTGCCAGCAGTTTGACAGGGGCCCAGCCCCAGCATTTT.

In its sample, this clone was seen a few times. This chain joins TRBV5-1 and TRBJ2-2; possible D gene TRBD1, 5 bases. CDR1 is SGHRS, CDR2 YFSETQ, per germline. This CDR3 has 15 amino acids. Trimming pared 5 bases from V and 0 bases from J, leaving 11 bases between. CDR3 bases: TGCGCCAGCAGTACCCAGACAGCGAACACCGGGGAGCTGTTTTTT. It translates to CASSTQTANTGELFF.

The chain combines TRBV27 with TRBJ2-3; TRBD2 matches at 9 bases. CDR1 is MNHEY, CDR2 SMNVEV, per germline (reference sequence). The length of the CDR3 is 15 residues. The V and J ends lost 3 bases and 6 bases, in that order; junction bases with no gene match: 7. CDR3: CASSLTSGRHDTQYF. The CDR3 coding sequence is TGTGCCAGCAGTTTGACCAGCGGGAGGCACGATACGCAGTATTTT.

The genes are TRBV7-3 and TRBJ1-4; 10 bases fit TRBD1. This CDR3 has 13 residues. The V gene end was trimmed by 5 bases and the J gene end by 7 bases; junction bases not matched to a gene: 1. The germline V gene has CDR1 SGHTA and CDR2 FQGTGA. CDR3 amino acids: CASSRDRGEKLFF. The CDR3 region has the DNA TGTGCCAGCAGCAGGGACAGGGGTGAAAAACTGTTTTTT. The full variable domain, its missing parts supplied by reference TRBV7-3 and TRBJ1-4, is GAGVSQTPSNKVTEKGKYVELRCDPISGHTALYWYRQSLGQGPEFLIYFQGTGAADDSGLPNDRFFAVRPEGSVSTLKIQRTERGDSAVYLCASSRDRGEKLFFGSGTQLSVL.

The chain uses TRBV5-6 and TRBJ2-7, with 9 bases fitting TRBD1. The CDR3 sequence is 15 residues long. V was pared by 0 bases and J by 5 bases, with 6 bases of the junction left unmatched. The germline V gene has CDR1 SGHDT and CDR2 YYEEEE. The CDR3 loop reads CASSLVVDRGHEQYF. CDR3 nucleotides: TGTGCCAGCAGCTTGGTGGTGGACAGGGGACACGAGCAGTACTTC.

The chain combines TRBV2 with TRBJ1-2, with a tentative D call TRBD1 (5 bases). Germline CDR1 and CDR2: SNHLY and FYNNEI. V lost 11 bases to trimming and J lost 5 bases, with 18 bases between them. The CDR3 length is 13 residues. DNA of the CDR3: TGTGCCGGGGGGATGGCTAGATCGTATGGCTACACCTTC. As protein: CAGGMARSYGYTF.

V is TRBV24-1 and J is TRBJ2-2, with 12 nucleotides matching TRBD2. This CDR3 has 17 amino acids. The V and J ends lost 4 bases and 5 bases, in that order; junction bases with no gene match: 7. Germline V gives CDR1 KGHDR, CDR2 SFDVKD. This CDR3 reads CATSESGLAGRTGELFF. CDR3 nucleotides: TGTGCCACCAGTGAGTCCGGACTAGCGGGACGGACCGGGGAGCTGTTTTTT.